The 26 T cell receptor beta chains below were found in one sample sequenced in a study of T-cell memory formation after mild COVID-19. TCRdb fed the 5' RACE reads into MiXCR, producing one record per CDR3 protein. The sample includes fewer than 350,000 distinct CDR3 sequences, roughly an eighth of them seen just once. Sample: PBMCs or a T cell subset sorted from them (not recorded which). The source is a man younger than 30 who had mild COVID-19 (a few samples of this study predate the infection). Cell type and time point are not known.

This clonotype was counted ten times or more. The chain combines TRBV28 with TRBJ2-7; D call uncertain. V lost 5 bases and J lost 2, with 13 bases in between. This CDR3 comprises 14 residues. Germline V gene data show CDR1 as MDHEN and CDR2 as SYDVKM. CDR3 in DNA: TGTGCCAGCAGTCCACCTCGGCGAACCTACGAGCAGTACGTC. Translating gives CASSPPRRTYEQYV.

The J gene is TRBJ2-7, the V gene TRBV18, with D tentatively TRBD2 (5 bases). Germline CDR1 KGHSH, CDR2 LQKENI. V was cut by 3 bases and J by 0 bases, with 24 bases left in between. The CDR3 runs 19 residues. The CDR3 sequence is CASSPLGVFSVASSYEQYF. CDR3 sequence (DNA): TGTGCCAGCTCACCTCTGGGCGTCTTTAGCGTCGCCTCCTCCTACGAGCAGTACTTC.

V usage is TRBV6-5 and J usage is TRBJ2-1; 10 bases line up with TRBD2. Germline V lookup: CDR1 MNHEY, CDR2 SVGAGI. V shed 4 bases and J 7 bases; nucleotides not matched to a gene: 10. This CDR3 spans 16 amino acids. The CDR3, as DNA: TGTGCCAGCAGTTCCAGAAGCGGGGGGGCCGGTAATGAGCAGTTCTTC. It encodes CASSSRSGGAGNEQFF.

In its sample, this clonotype was seen a few times. The rearrangement joins TRBV9 to TRBJ2-5; D is undetermined. This CDR3 comprises 14 residues. The ends were cut back, 1 base at V and 1 base at J, with 8 bases in the middle. CDR1 is SGDLS and CDR2 is YYNGEE in the germline V gene. The CDR3 region has the DNA TGTGCCAGCAGCGTAATGGGAAGCCAAGAGACCCAGTACTTC. Translating gives CASSVMGSQETQYF.

The genes are TRBV7-2 and TRBJ1-1; a weak D match, TRBD1 (6 bases). The V end was cut by 1 base, the J end by 8 bases, with 11 bases between. Per the germline V gene, CDR1 is SGHTA and CDR2 is FQGNSA. The length of the CDR3 is 13 residues. CDR3 amino acids: CASSLEPGAEAFF. CDR3 nucleotide sequence: TGTGCCAGCAGCTTAGAACCGGGGGCCGAAGCTTTCTTT.

This clonotype came up many times. The rearrangement joins TRBV29-1 to TRBJ2-7, with D perhaps TRBD2 (6 bases). CDR3 length equals 14 residues. The germline V gene has CDR1 SQVTM and CDR2 ANQGSEA. V was pared by 5 bases and J by 0 bases, with 14 bases between. The CDR3 here is CSVSGVEISYEQYF. The CDR3 DNA is TGCAGCGTTTCGGGGGTAGAGATCTCCTACGAGCAGTACTTC.

The rearrangement uses TRBV4-2 and TRBJ2-5, with 10 bases lining up with TRBD2. CDR1 and CDR2 (germline): LGHNA, YNFKEQ. The CDR3 runs to 16 residues. V dropped 0 bases and J dropped 4; count of bases not matched to a gene: 5. The CDR3 loop reads CASSQDLAGALETQYF. The DNA of the CDR3 is TGTGCCAGCAGCCAAGACCTAGCGGGGGCATTAGAGACCCAGTACTTC.

The sample holds a few counts of this clonotype. The V gene is TRBV29-1, the J gene TRBJ1-1; D is undetermined. Trimming took off 2 bases at V and 0 bases at J, with 7 bases between the two ends. The CDR3 is 13 residues long. The V gene's germline CDR1 is SQVTM and CDR2 ANQGSEA. The CDR3 sequence is CSVENGMNTEAFF. CDR3 in DNA: TGCAGCGTTGAAAACGGTATGAACACTGAAGCTTTCTTT. Full variable domain (remainder filled in from reference TRBV29-1 and TRBJ1-1): SAVISQKPSRDICQRGTSLTIQCQVDSQVTMMFWYRQQPGQSLTLIATANQGSEATYESGFVIDKFPISRPNLTFSTLTVSNMSPEDSSIYLCSVENGMNTEAFFGQGTRLTVV.

This clonotype was found a few times. This rearrangement joins TRBV12-3 or TRBV12-4 to TRBJ1-2; 7 nucleotides match TRBD1. The CDR3 has 15 amino acids. The V and J ends lost 7 bases and 7 bases, in that order; junction bases with no gene match: 15. The CDR3 spells CASKRVGTDIRGYTF. The DNA for the CDR3 is TGTGCCAGCAAAAGGGTCGGGACAGACATTCGTGGCTACACCTTC.

V and J are TRBV28 and TRBJ2-3; 8 bases are shared with TRBD2. Germline lookup yields CDR1 MDHEN and CDR2 SYDVKM. The CDR3 length is 14 residues. J gave up 5 bases and V 7 bases, and 8 bases lay outside the gene matches. CDR3 loop: CASKPGGGQDTQYF. In nucleotides, the CDR3 is TGTGCCAGCAAACCGGGCGGGGGGCAAGATACGCAGTATTTT. Variable domain in full (rest from reference TRBV28 and TRBJ2-3): DVKVTQSSRYLVKRTGEKVFLECVQDMDHENMFWYRQDPGLGLRLIYFSYDVKMKEKGDIPEGYSVSREKKERFSLILESASTNQTSMYLCASKPGGGQDTQYFGPGTRLTVL.

The chain has TRBV3-1 and TRBJ2-4; D is possibly TRBD1 or TRBD2 (5 bases each). CDR1 and CDR2 (germline): LGHDT, YNNKEL (reference sequence). V lost 1 base to trimming and J lost 9 bases, with 16 bases between them. The CDR3 is made up of 15 amino acids. The CDR3 region has the DNA TGTGCCAGCAGCCAAGGATGGGGGTCGGGAAGCATTCAGTACTTC. Its protein is CASSQGWGSGSIQYF.

This clonotype was picked up a small number of times. A read error may account for a junction end that differs from germline. This chain uses TRBV2 with TRBJ2-1; D remains ambiguous. The CDR3 loop spans 12 amino acids. Per germline, CDR1 SNHLY and CDR2 FYNNEI. The CDR3 protein is CASCDTASEQFF. CDR3 bases: TGTGCCAGCTGTGACACGGCCAGTGAGCAGTTCTTC.

The chain carries TRBV4-3 and TRBJ2-1, with 8 nucleotides matching TRBD1. V dropped 5 bases and J dropped 2; count of bases not matched to a gene: 5. The CDR3 is made up of 15 amino acids. Germline V CDR1 and CDR2: LGHNA, YSLEER. For the CDR3, the DNA is TGCGCCAGCAGCATCGCGGACAGGGCCTACAATGAGCAGTTCTTC. Encoded protein: CASSIADRAYNEQFF.

The table lists this clonotype with a few counts. This chain connects TRBV5-1 to TRBJ1-1; tentatively, D is TRBD1 (5 bases). CDR1 SGHRS and CDR2 YFSETQ come from the germline V gene. The V end was cut by 2 bases, the J end by 0 bases, with 11 bases between. The CDR3 contains 15 residues. The CDR3 DNA sequence: TGCGCCAGCAGCTTACGACAGAGCATGAACACTGAAGCTTTCTTT. Amino acids: CASSLRQSMNTEAFF. Full variable domain (remainder filled in from reference TRBV5-1 and TRBJ1-1): KAGVTQTPRYLIKTRGQQVTLSCSPISGHRSVSWYQQTPGQGLQFLFEYFSETQRNKGNFPGRFSGRQFSNSRSEMNVSTLELGDSALYLCASSLRQSMNTEAFFGQGTRLTVV.

This clonotype was found a few times. The chain recombines TRBV6-6 with TRBJ2-7, with TRBD2 as a possible D gene (5 bases). V lost 5 bases and J 4 bases, leaving 12 bases between the germline ends. Looked up from germline, CDR1 is MNHNY and CDR2 is SVGAGI (reference sequence). The CDR3 runs 13 residues. The CDR3 nucleotides are TGTGCCAGCAGTCCGACTGGACTTTACGAGCAGTACGTC. Translating gives CASSPTGLYEQYV.

This clonotype has ten or more counts. This chain joins TRBV28 and TRBJ2-7, with 7 positions matching TRBD1. Germline-derived CDR1 and CDR2 are MDHEN and SYDVKM. This CDR3 has 13 amino acids. After removal of 5 bases from V and 3 bases from J, the junction contained 4 bases not matched to a gene. The CDR3 coding sequence is TGTGCCAGCAGTGGGGGACAGAACTACGAGCAGTACTTC. Translating gives CASSGGQNYEQYF.

This clonotype has at least ten counts. The chain recombines TRBV5-8 with TRBJ2-1; TRBD2 aligns across 14 bases. The V gene end was trimmed by 4 bases and the J gene end by 8 bases; junction bases not matched to a gene: 5. CDR1 and CDR2 (germline): SGHTS, YDEGEE. The CDR3 runs to 15 residues. The CDR3 DNA is TGTGCCAGCAGCCTGGGACTAGCGGGGGTGCATGAGCAGTTCTTC. Translating it yields CASSLGLAGVHEQFF.

This clonotype was seen ten or more times. The V gene is TRBV5-1, the J gene TRBJ1-6; D not certain. V was trimmed by 4 bases and J by 6 bases, leaving 11 bases between them. The CDR3 has 14 residues. CDR1 and CDR2 from the germline V gene are SGHRS and YFSETQ. For the CDR3, the DNA is TGCGCCAGCAGCCCTCCGGAGGGTAATTCACCCCTCCACTTT. This translates into CASSPPEGNSPLHF.

This clonotype showed up many times. This chain joins TRBV6-5 and TRBJ2-3; TRBD2 aligns across 9 bases. The CDR3 covers 14 residues. From germline, CDR1 is MNHEY and CDR2 SVGAGI. Losses at the gene ends were 5 bases for V and 2 bases for J; bases not matched to a gene: 2. The CDR3 loop reads CASSRLADTDTQYF. For the CDR3, the DNA is TGTGCCAGCAGTCGACTAGCGGACACAGATACGCAGTATTTT.

This clonotype was detected only a few times. The chain employs TRBV3-1 and TRBJ1-4; D remains unclear. Trimming stripped 2 bases from V and 4 bases from J, with 11 bases between. Germline lookup yields CDR1 LGHDT and CDR2 YNNKEL (reference sequence). This CDR3 comprises 15 residues. The CDR3 DNA reads as TGTGCCAGCAGCCAAAGGCTAGCGGATAATGAAAAACTGTTTTTT. Protein: CASSQRLADNEKLFF. Full variable domain (rest looked up from reference TRBV3-1 and TRBJ1-4): DTAVSQTPKYLVTQMGNDKSIKCEQNLGHDTMYWYKQDSKKFLKIMFSYNNKELIINETVPNRFSPKSPDKAHLNLHINSLELGDSAVYFCASSQRLADNEKLFFGSGTQLSVL.

This clonotype has just a few counts. This chain links TRBV2 with TRBJ2-1; D may correspond to TRBD1 or TRBD2 (5 bases each). The length of the CDR3 is 14 residues. Trimming took off 7 bases at V and 4 bases at J, with 14 bases between the two ends. CDR1 is SNHLY and CDR2 is FYNNEI in the germline V gene. CDR3 amino acids: CASMEAGPYNEQFF. In DNA, the CDR3 is TGTGCCAGCATGGAGGCAGGGCCTTACAATGAGCAGTTCTTC.

This clonotype was picked up a small number of times. V and J are TRBV7-2 and TRBJ2-3, with no clear D. Per germline, CDR1 SGHTA and CDR2 FQGNSA. This CDR3 contains 14 residues. Trimming took off 5 bases at V and 9 bases at J, with 18 bases between the two ends. The CDR3 bases are TGTGCCAGCAGCCCCGGGCCTCCCGGGCGAACGCAGTATTTT. This encodes CASSPGPPGRTQYF.

The chain recombines TRBV20-1 with TRBJ2-2; D is unresolved. Trimming removed 6 bases at V and 0 bases at J, with 11 bases between. Germline V lookup: CDR1 DFQATT, CDR2 SNEGSKA (reference sequence). The CDR3 runs to 14 residues. For the CDR3, the DNA is TGCAGTGCCCGTAACGCAGCGAACACCGGGGAGCTGTTTTTT. Its protein is CSARNAANTGELFF.

The chain uses TRBV5-1 and TRBJ2-7, with a possible D match to TRBD2 (5 bases). Germline V gene data show CDR1 as SGHRS and CDR2 as YFSETQ. Trimming pared 0 bases from V and 0 bases from J, leaving 13 bases between. This CDR3 has 16 residues. For the CDR3, the DNA is TGCGCCAGCAGCTTGGCCCCCAGGAGGAGCTCCTACGAGCAGTACTTC. Protein sequence: CASSLAPRRSSYEQYF.

This clonotype was recorded a few times. J is TRBJ2-2 and V is TRBV6-5, with D possibly being TRBD2 (6 bases). V lost 2 bases to trimming and J lost 4 bases, with 11 bases between them. Germline CDR1 and CDR2: MNHEY and SVGAGI. CDR3 length: 15 amino acids. CDR3 residues: CASSYRDFITGELFF. The DNA for the CDR3 is TGTGCCAGCAGTTACCGGGACTTCATCACCGGGGAGCTGTTTTTT.

The rearrangement links TRBV4-3 to TRBJ2-3; D is possibly TRBD2 (6 bases). Between the trimmed V and J ends, which lost 0 bases and 4 bases, there was a span of 14 bases. Per germline, CDR1 LGHNA and CDR2 YSLEER. The length of the CDR3 is 16 residues. The CDR3 DNA reads as TGCGCCAGCAGCCAAGATGCGGGGCCGTCGCCAGATACGCAGTATTTT. Its protein product is CASSQDAGPSPDTQYF.